What follows is one T cell receptor (beta chain) and its context. Its antigen has not been determined. Within one base of it there is no much larger clone, and no base qualities were kept. The data originate from a study of PD-1 blockade in classical Hodgkin lymphoma (dated by TCRdb to between 2020 and 2021). Regarding the study in general: Nivolumab dosing was 3 mg/kg intravenously every 2 weeks, continuing until either disease progression or unacceptable toxicity. The study used CyTOF and TCR beta sequencing to define a peripheral blood immune signature of response to PD-1 blockade in classical Hodgkin lymphoma. General study outcomes and caveats: The study covered only a single clinical trial cohort, and the causes of the repertoire differences, possibly disease activity or prior therapy, were still not defined. Diversity was lower in patients who began nivolumab less than 1 year after ASCT, so these patients were left out of later analyses to avoid confounding by immune reconstitution. By C4D1, a significant rise was seen in CD4+ TCR diversity but not in CD8+ TCR diversity (p=0.0027 vs p=0.16), and the rise was most apparent among complete responders (p=0.02). Baseline diversity similar to that of newly diagnosed patients was observed in trial patients achieving complete response, whereas significantly lower diversity was observed in partial responders and progressors. Baseline TCR diversity was reported to be lower in newly diagnosed patients than in healthy donors, and even lower in relapsed/refractory patients.

In light of the paper, this sample's time point label describes: cycle 1 day 1 (C1D1), immediately before nivolumab initiation. Every trial patient had relapsed after autologous stem cell transplantation, and cohorts A, B and C differed in prior brentuximab vedotin exposure. The trial cohort comprised roughly 50 patients with relapsed/refractory classical Hodgkin lymphoma whose best overall responses were complete response, partial response or progressive disease. In the multi-cohort phase II CheckMate 205 trial, trial patients received single-agent nivolumab. An independent review committee assessed best overall response by applying the 2007 International Working Group response criteria. Trial PBMCs were collected just before the start of nivolumab (C1D1) and during therapy at cycle 2 day 1 and cycle 4 day 1. Peripheral blood was collected in 8 mL Vacutainer Cell Preparation Tubes, from which PBMCs were isolated by centrifugation and then cryopreserved.

The germline V gene provides CDR1 MNHEY and CDR2 SVGAGI. Cut back by 0 bases and 3 bases, the V and J ends lie 12 bases apart. Measured from the cysteine to the phenylalanine, the CDR3 is 16 residues long. Kept here is only the CDR3 DNA, which spans 48 bases and is read in frame from base 1. Genomic DNA was extracted with the Qiagen DNeasy kit from unsorted PBMCs and from negatively selected CD4+ and CD8+ fractions. Amplification of TCR beta CDR3 regions was done by immunoSEQ multiplex PCR with primers that anneal to V and J segments. A synthetic immune receptor repertoire was used to minimize amplification bias, and any remaining bias was removed computationally after sequencing. The original pipeline was this. Repertoire diversity was quantified as the Shannon entropy index using custom Python scripts. Unsorted, CD4+ and CD8+ repertoires were analyzed separately, except for combined analyses in which CD4+ and CD8+ sequences were merged in silico. A clone was considered expanded if an increase in frequency of at least 2-fold after treatment relative to C1D1 was found, and a pseudocount of 0.5 was applied to clones undetected at baseline. Singleton clones were defined as clones with 0 or 1 copy at C1D1, and non-singleton clones were defined as clones with 2 or more copies. By matching protein sequences in sorted samples from the same patient, clones expanded in unsorted samples were annotated as CD4+, CD8+ or unknown. Wilcoxon tests on paired samples were used to test changes in diversity from C1D1 to C4D1. The clones in this table, taken by TCRdb from immuneACCESS, are in-frame only. Not every clone is retained; where verified, under half of the shortfall comes from an unresolved V gene, and the cause of the rest is unknown. That table supplies the V and J calls and clone size; D and trimming were determined from the DNA. For this sample there are 60,000 or so clones; roughly nine tenths appear just once. Clones ranked in the top ten supply about 9.6% of the sample.

This sequence was found in a human donor with classical Hodgkin lymphoma. Rearrangement joined TRBV6-5 to TRBJ2-1; TRBD1 is a weak D gene call, 7 bases matching. Sequences were derived from peripheral blood mononuclear cells (PBMCs), sampled at baseline. CDR3 sequence: CASSYSPGGIYNEQFF. The sequenced DNA is TGTGCCAGCAGTTACTCGCCAGGGGGGATCTACAATGAGCAGTTCTTC.